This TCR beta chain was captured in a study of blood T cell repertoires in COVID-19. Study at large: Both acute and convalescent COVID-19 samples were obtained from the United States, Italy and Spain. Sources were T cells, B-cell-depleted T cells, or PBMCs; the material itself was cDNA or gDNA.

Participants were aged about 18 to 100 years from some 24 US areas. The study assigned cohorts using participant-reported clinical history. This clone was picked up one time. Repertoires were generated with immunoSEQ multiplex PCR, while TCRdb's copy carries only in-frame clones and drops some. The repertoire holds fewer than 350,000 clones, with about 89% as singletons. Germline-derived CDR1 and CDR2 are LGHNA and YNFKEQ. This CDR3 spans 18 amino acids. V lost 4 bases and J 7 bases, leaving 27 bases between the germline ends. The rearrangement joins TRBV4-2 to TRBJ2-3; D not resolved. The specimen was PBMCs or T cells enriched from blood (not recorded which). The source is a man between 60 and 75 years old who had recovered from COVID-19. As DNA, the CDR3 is TGTGCCAGCAGCCTTCCTCACGTTCCCCCGCCTGCGCCAAATACGCAGTATTTT. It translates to CASSLPHVPPPAPNTQYF.